Below are 16 T cell receptor beta chains sequenced from a single sample in a study of cytotoxic CD8 clonotypes in ibrutinib-treated CLL. Clones were sequenced by immunoSEQ multiplex PCR, and TCRdb holds only the in-frame ones, with some missing. In the table there are 100,000 to 150,000 clones, approximately 85% of which are singletons. The sequences come from PBMCs, collected after 24 months of ibrutinib treatment. The receptors were sampled from a human donor with chronic lymphocytic leukemia.

DNA of the CDR3: TGTGCCAGCTCACCGGGACATAGAGACTACGAGCAGTACTTC. Its protein product is CASSPGHRDYEQYF. The rearrangement joins TRBV18 to TRBJ2-7; D might be TRBD1 (6 bases). The CDR3 is 14 residues long. From germline, CDR1 is KGHSH and CDR2 LQKENI. Deletions cut 3 bases from V and 3 bases from J, with 12 bases between. The variable domain in full, completed from reference TRBV18 and TRBJ2-7, reads NAGVMQNPRHLVRRRGQEARLRCSPMKGHSHVYWYRQLPEEGLKFMVYLQKENIIDESGMPKERFSAEFPKEGPSILRIQQVVRGDSAAYFCASSPGHRDYEQYFGPGTRLTVT.

The V and J genes are TRBV7-2 and TRBJ1-3, with D perhaps TRBD1 (6 bases). Germline loops: CDR1 SGHTA, CDR2 FQGNSA. Trimming left V 5 bases short and J 1 base short, with 15 bases between. The CDR3 covers 16 residues. The chain's CDR3 is CASSVSQGRSGNTIYF. The CDR3 DNA reads TGTGCCAGCAGCGTTAGTCAGGGGAGGTCTGGAAACACCATATATTTT.

This chain links TRBV28 with TRBJ1-1, with TRBD1 identical over 7 bases. This CDR3 contains 14 residues. Trimming took 5 bases from V and 1 from J; bases not matched to a gene: 4. Germline CDR1 MDHEN, CDR2 SYDVKM. The CDR3 bases are TGTGCCAGCAGTCCGGGGACAGCGAACACTGAAGCTTTCTTT. This translates into CASSPGTANTEAFF.

CDR3 sequence reads: CASSLLSMRRQGNQPQHF. The CDR3 DNA reads TGTGCCAGCAGTTTGTTATCCATGAGAAGACAGGGCAATCAGCCCCAGCATTTT. The J gene is TRBJ1-5, the V gene TRBV27; D perhaps matches TRBD1 (6 bases). Trimming took 3 bases from V and 2 from J, leaving 20 bases between them. The CDR3 totals 18 residues. The V gene's germline CDR1 is MNHEY and CDR2 SMNVEV (reference sequence).

The chain is built from TRBV28 and TRBJ1-2; TRBD1 matches at 8 bases. Germline V gives CDR1 MDHEN, CDR2 SYDVKM. V lost 6 bases to trimming and J lost 6 bases; unmatched junction nucleotides: 6. This CDR3 is built from 13 residues. The CDR3 loop reads CASRPGTGHGYTF. The CDR3 region has the DNA TGTGCCAGCAGACCCGGGACAGGCCATGGCTACACCTTC.

The rearrangement links TRBV19 to TRBJ1-3; a weak D match, TRBD1 (6 bases). With 10 bases removed from V and 2 bases from J, the gap between germline ends came to 24 bases. This CDR3 region has 17 residues. Germline CDR1 and CDR2: LNHDA and SQIVND (reference sequence). The CDR3 DNA reads TGTGCCACCTCGTCCTTCGGTCGGGGGCTAACTGGAAACACCATATATTTT. Its translation: CATSSFGRGLTGNTIYF.

V usage is TRBV5-1 and J usage is TRBJ2-1; D is ambiguous. The V end was cut by 0 bases, the J end by 4 bases, with 11 bases between. Germline loops: CDR1 SGHRS, CDR2 YFSETQ. This CDR3 contains 15 residues. The CDR3 DNA is TGCGCCAGCAGCTTGGGGGAAAGCCCGTACAATGAGCAGTTCTTC. It translates to CASSLGESPYNEQFF.

V gene TRBV28 combines with J gene TRBJ1-3, with a tentative D call TRBD1 (6 bases). The CDR3 has 15 residues. The germline V gene has CDR1 MDHEN and CDR2 SYDVKM. Trimming shortened V by 6 bases and J by 0 bases, and 12 bases separated the two germline ends. For the CDR3, the DNA is TGTGCCAGCAGAACCCCAGGGGTCTCTGGAAACACCATATATTTT. Its translation is CASRTPGVSGNTIYF.

The gene calls are TRBV6-6 and TRBJ2-7; either TRBD1 or TRBD2 may supply D (6 bases each). CDR3 length: 14 amino acids. Germline CDR1 reads MNHNY; CDR2 reads SVGAGI (reference sequence). V lost 7 bases and J 3 bases, leaving 16 bases between the germline ends. As DNA, the CDR3 is TGTGCCAGCACTCGTGGCGGGACATTCTACGAGCAGTACTTC. Its protein product is CASTRGGTFYEQYF.

The chain combines TRBV19 with TRBJ1-3; D gene uncertain. Germline V lookup: CDR1 LNHDA, CDR2 SQIVND (reference sequence). The length of the CDR3 is 15 residues. Trimming cost V 3 bases and J 0 bases, with 9 bases left between them. The DNA of the CDR3 is TGTGCCAGTAGTATGCGGACGAGCTCTGGAAACACCATATATTTT. It yields the protein CASSMRTSSGNTIYF.

This clone appeared a single time. The junction does not match germline at one end; this may be a read error. The V and J genes are TRBV29-1 and TRBJ1-2, with no clear D. CDR1 and CDR2 (germline): SQVTM, ANQGSEA. This CDR3 comprises 8 residues. The CDR3 nucleotides are TGCAGCATTACGGAGGGAGTCTTC. Translated: CSITEGVF.

V usage is TRBV5-4 and J usage is TRBJ2-7; TRBD1 is a possible D gene (6 bases). The CDR3 runs 14 residues. Germline V gives CDR1 SGHNT, CDR2 YYREEE (reference sequence). V was pared by 2 bases and J by 7 bases, with 16 bases between. CDR3 region: CASSFNDRSREQYF. CDR3 nucleotides: TGTGCCAGCAGCTTCAACGACAGGTCCAGGGAGCAGTACTTC.

The rearrangement uses TRBV19 and TRBJ1-1; no clear D gene. The V gene's germline CDR1 is LNHDA and CDR2 SQIVND (reference sequence). The CDR3 has 13 residues. Trimming left V 2 bases short and J 3 bases short, with 7 bases between. The DNA for the CDR3 is TGTGCCAGTAGTATACTGATCGACACTGAAGCTTTCTTT. It yields the protein CASSILIDTEAFF.

V and J are TRBV7-2 and TRBJ2-5; 9 nucleotides match TRBD2. This CDR3 is built from 16 residues. The germline CDR1 and CDR2 sequences are SGHTA and FQGNSA. J gave up 5 bases and V 2 bases, and 9 bases lay outside the gene matches. The CDR3 region has the DNA TGTGCCAGCAGCTTACCATTGCGGGAGGGCCGGGAGACCCAGTACTTC. Protein product: CASSLPLREGRETQYF.

The V call is TRBV7-3, the J call TRBJ1-5, with 10 bases identical to TRBD1. CDR3 length: 18 residues. Germline V gene lookup returns CDR1 SGHTA and CDR2 FQGTGA. Trimming removed 8 bases from V and 4 bases from J; junction bases left unmatched: 17. The CDR3 loop is CASPRSPRDRGWNQPQHF. Here the CDR3 DNA reads TGTGCCAGCCCTAGGTCCCCCCGGGACAGGGGTTGGAATCAGCCCCAGCATTTT.

The rearrangement uses TRBV7-9 and TRBJ2-3; D is unclear. Germline CDR1 reads SEHNR; CDR2 reads FQNEAQ (reference sequence). The CDR3 spans 11 residues. V dropped 7 bases and J dropped 2 bases, with 4 bases sitting between them. The CDR3 sequence: CASTNTDTQYF. The CDR3 coding sequence is TGTGCCAGCACAAACACAGATACGCAGTATTTT.